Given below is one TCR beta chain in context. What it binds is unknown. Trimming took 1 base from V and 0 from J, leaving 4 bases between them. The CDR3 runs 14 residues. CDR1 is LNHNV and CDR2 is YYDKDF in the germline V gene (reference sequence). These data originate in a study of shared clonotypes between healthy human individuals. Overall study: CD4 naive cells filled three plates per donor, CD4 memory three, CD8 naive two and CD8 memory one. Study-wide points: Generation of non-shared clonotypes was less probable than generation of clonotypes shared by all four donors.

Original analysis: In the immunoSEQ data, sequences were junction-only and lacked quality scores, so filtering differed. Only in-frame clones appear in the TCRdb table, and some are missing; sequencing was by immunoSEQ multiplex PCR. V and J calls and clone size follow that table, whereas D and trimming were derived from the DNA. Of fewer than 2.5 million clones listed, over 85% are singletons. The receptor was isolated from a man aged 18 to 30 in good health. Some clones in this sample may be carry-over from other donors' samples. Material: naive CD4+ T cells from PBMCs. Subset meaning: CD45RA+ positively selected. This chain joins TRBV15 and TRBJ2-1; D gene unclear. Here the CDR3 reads CATSRGSSYNEQFF. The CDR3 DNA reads TGTGCCACCAGCAGAGGCAGCTCCTACAATGAGCAGTTCTTC. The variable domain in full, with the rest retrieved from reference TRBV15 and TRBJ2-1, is DAMVIQNPRYQVTQFGKPVTLSCSQTLNHNVMYWYQQKSSQAPKLLFHYYDKDFNNEADTPDNFQSRRPNTSFCFLDIRSPGLGDTAMYLCATSRGSSYNEQFFGPGTRLTVL.